The next 22 T cell receptor beta chains were all read from a single sample in a study of shared clonotypes between healthy human individuals. Method: immunoSEQ multiplex PCR; TCRdb's copy keeps in-frame clones and lacks some. The table shows about 1.1 million clones, with 78% occurring only once. Specimen: memory CD4+ T cells from PBMCs. Regarding subset: CD45RA-negative fraction. The receptors were sampled from a man younger than 30 in good health. Some clones in this sample may be carry-over from other donors' samples.

This chain joins TRBV30 and TRBJ1-2; 8 nucleotides match TRBD1. The V and J ends lost 1 base and 5 bases, in that order; junction bases with no gene match: 3. This CDR3 region has 13 residues. CDR1 GTSNPN and CDR2 SVGIG come from the germline V gene (reference sequence). The CDR3 DNA is TGTGCCTGGAGTGGGGACAGGTTATATGGCTACACCTTC. Translation gives CAWSGDRLYGYTF.

This clone was picked up one time. DNA for the CDR3: TGTGCCAGCAGTCCCCGACAGGCCTATGGCTACACCTTC. Translated: CASSPRQAYGYTF. The chain carries TRBV2 and TRBJ1-2, with D perhaps matching TRBD1 (6 bases). Germline V CDR1 and CDR2: SNHLY, FYNNEI. V was pared by 5 bases and J by 4 bases, with 11 bases between. The CDR3 is made up of 13 amino acids.

The V and J genes are TRBV4-2 and TRBJ2-3; TRBD2 matches at 8 bases. This CDR3 comprises 17 residues. Trimming at V came to 1 base and at J to 3 bases, leaving 9 bases not matched to a gene. Germline CDR1 is LGHNA and CDR2 is YNFKEQ. This CDR3 reads CASSQGSGGGRTDTQYF. The CDR3 DNA reads as TGTGCCAGCAGCCAAGGGAGCGGGGGTGGGAGAACAGATACGCAGTATTTT.

This chain connects TRBV5-4 to TRBJ2-3, with 7 bases that match TRBD1. The CDR3 covers 15 residues. V lost 1 base to trimming and J lost 2 bases; unmatched junction nucleotides: 4. Germline CDR1 SGHNT, CDR2 YYREEE (reference sequence). The CDR3 sequence is CASSLYRGDTDTQYF. The DNA for the CDR3 is TGTGCCAGCAGCTTGTACAGGGGTGACACAGATACGCAGTATTTT.

This clone was picked up one time. Within the sample, other DNA sequences also encode this same CDR3. CDR3 loop: CASSPGLAGGYNEQFF. Here the CDR3 DNA reads TGCGCCAGCAGCCCCGGACTAGCGGGAGGGTACAATGAGCAGTTCTTC. This chain links TRBV5-1 with TRBJ2-1; 15 nucleotides align to TRBD2. This CDR3 is built from 16 residues. The V segment lost 4 bases and the J segment 4 bases; nucleotides outside the gene matches: 3. Germline-derived CDR1 and CDR2 are SGHRS and YFSETQ.

The rearrangement uses TRBV4-1 and TRBJ1-1, with TRBD1 as a possible D gene (5 bases). V dropped 4 bases and J dropped 1 base, with 13 bases sitting between them. Per the germline V gene, CDR1 is MGHRA and CDR2 is YSYEKL. The CDR3 is 15 residues long. CDR3 DNA: TGCGCCAGCAGCCCCTTGGGGACGAAGAACACTGAAGCTTTCTTT. Protein product: CASSPLGTKNTEAFF.

The J gene is TRBJ2-3, the V gene TRBV2; D may match TRBD1 or TRBD2 (5 bases each). CDR3 length: 14 amino acids. V lost 6 bases to trimming and J lost 2 bases, with 12 bases between them. Germline assignment: CDR1 SNHLY and CDR2 FYNNEI. The DNA of the CDR3 is TGTGCCAGCAGGAGCCGGGACCACACAGATACGCAGTATTTT. Translating it yields CASRSRDHTDTQYF.

The rearrangement joins TRBV10-3 to TRBJ2-1; 13 bases are a match to TRBD2. Looked up from germline, CDR1 is ENHRY and CDR2 is SYGVKD. This CDR3 contains 17 residues. J lost 3 bases, V lost 4 bases, and 6 bases had no gene match. CDR3 sequence (DNA): TGTGCCATCAGTGCTCGGGGACTAGCGGGGTTCTACAATGAGCAGTTCTTC. Protein sequence: CAISARGLAGFYNEQFF.

The chain recombines TRBV9 with TRBJ1-1, with 7 bases aligning to TRBD1. The germline CDR1 and CDR2 sequences are SGDLS and YYNGEE. The V segment lost 4 bases and the J segment 3 bases; nucleotides outside the gene matches: 9. CDR3 size: 15 residues. CDR3 region: CASSRGPEGYTEAFF. DNA for the CDR3: TGTGCCAGCAGCAGGGGGCCGGAAGGGTACACTGAAGCTTTCTTT.

The gene calls are TRBV6-1 and TRBJ2-1; D might be TRBD1 (6 bases). Germline V gene sequence: CDR1 MNHNS, CDR2 SASEGT. This CDR3 has 15 amino acids. V was trimmed by 6 bases and J by 2 bases, leaving 14 bases between them. The CDR3: CASSPGQAAYNEQFF. DNA of the CDR3: TGTGCCAGCAGCCCGGGACAAGCAGCCTACAATGAGCAGTTCTTC.

The genes are TRBV12-2 and TRBJ2-7; whether TRBD1, the table's D call, matches the DNA was not checked. TRBV12-2 is a listed pseudogene. This CDR3 region has 14 residues. The CDR3 reads CASRIYQGNDEQYF. The CDR3 DNA reads TGTGCAAGTCGCATTTACCAGGGTAACGACGAGCAGTACTTC.

The table lists this clone with many counts. Other nucleotide sequences in the sample specify the same CDR3. This chain uses TRBV18 with TRBJ2-1; 10 bases agree with TRBD2. The CDR3 loop spans 15 amino acids. The V gene end was trimmed by 0 bases and the J gene end by 9 bases; junction bases not matched to a gene: 5. Germline V CDR1 and CDR2: KGHSH, LQKENI. The CDR3 loop reads CASSPPSGRVGEQFF. In DNA, the CDR3 is TGTGCCAGCTCACCACCGAGCGGGAGGGTCGGTGAGCAGTTCTTC.

The chain employs TRBV18 and TRBJ2-3; perhaps TRBD2 as D (5 bases). Trimming cost V 5 bases and J 0 bases, with 12 bases left between them. This CDR3 region has 15 residues. In germline, CDR1 is KGHSH, CDR2 LQKENI. This chain's CDR3 is CASSTRSGSTDTQYF. The CDR3 DNA sequence: TGTGCCAGCTCAACTCGCTCGGGAAGCACAGATACGCAGTATTTT.

J is TRBJ1-1 and V is TRBV11-3; no reliable D call. The germline V gene encodes CDR1 SGHNT and CDR2 YENEEA. The CDR3 covers 13 residues. V lost 0 bases and J lost 3, with 5 bases in between. CDR3 sequence reads: CASSLELDTEAFF. CDR3 DNA sequence: TGTGCCAGCAGCTTAGAATTAGACACTGAAGCTTTCTTT.

This clone was seen a handful of times. The CDR3 sequence: CASTRGSTNTGELFF. DNA of the CDR3: TGTGCCAGCACCAGGGGCAGCACGAACACCGGGGAGCTGTTTTTT. This rearrangement joins TRBV7-9 to TRBJ2-2, with D perhaps matching TRBD1 (6 bases). V was pared by 7 bases and J by 0 bases, with 12 bases between. The CDR3 consists of 15 residues. From germline, CDR1 is SEHNR and CDR2 FQNEAQ (reference sequence). Based on the CDR3 plus reference TRBV7-9 and TRBJ2-2, the full variable domain is DTGVSQNPRHKITKRGQNVTFRCDPISEHNRLYWYRQTLGQGPEFLTYFQNEAQLEKSRLLSDRFSAERPKGSFSTLEIQRTEQGDSAMYLCASTRGSTNTGELFFGEGSRLTVL.

The chain combines TRBV12-5 with TRBJ2-3; D not certain. This CDR3 has 11 residues. Trimming removed 6 bases from V and 2 bases from J, with 3 bases in between. Germline lookup yields CDR1 LGHNT and CDR2 FRNRAP. The CDR3 reads CASGVTDTQYF. CDR3 DNA sequence: TGTGCTAGTGGGGTCACAGATACGCAGTATTTT.

V gene TRBV2 combines with J gene TRBJ2-7, with D uncertain. The CDR3 runs 12 residues. V dropped 9 bases and J dropped 6 bases, with 15 bases sitting between them. Per germline, CDR1 SNHLY and CDR2 FYNNEI. The CDR3: CASRGLGSEQYF. The CDR3, as DNA: TGTGCCAGTCGCGGCTTGGGATCCGAGCAGTACTTC.

This chain joins TRBV4-1 and TRBJ2-7, with TRBD2 identical over 13 bases. The CDR3 totals 20 residues. Trimming at V came to 3 bases and at J to 6 bases, leaving 20 bases not matched to a gene. Germline V gene data show CDR1 as MGHRA and CDR2 as YSYEKL. CDR3 amino acids: CASSQSLQPGLAGRAGEQYF. In DNA, the CDR3 is TGCGCCAGCAGCCAGAGTCTTCAACCGGGACTAGCGGGGCGGGCGGGCGAGCAGTACTTC.

The chain couples TRBV5-4 to TRBJ2-3; TRBD2 matches 11 bases. V was pared by 4 bases and J by 3 bases, with 7 bases of the junction left unmatched. CDR1 SGHNT and CDR2 YYREEE come from the germline V gene (reference sequence). The CDR3 totals 16 residues. CDR3 coding DNA: TGTGCCAGCAGCCAAGACCTAGCGGGAGGTACAGATACGCAGTATTTT. This translates into CASSQDLAGGTDTQYF.

On this clone: This likely stems from a read error, as it lies one base from a far larger clone. Other DNA sequences in this sample translate to the same CDR3. This chain uses TRBV28 with TRBJ1-5, with D possibly being TRBD1 (5 bases). This CDR3 has 16 amino acids. In germline, CDR1 is MDHEN, CDR2 SYDVKM. The CDR3 loop is CASSLPRPGGGQPQHF. In nucleotides, the CDR3 is TGTGCCAGTAGTTTACCCCGTCCGGGGGGTGGCCAGCCCCAGCATTTT.

The genes are TRBV5-1 and TRBJ2-2; no clear D gene. Germline-derived CDR1 and CDR2 are SGHRS and YFSETQ. This CDR3 spans 12 amino acids. The V end lost 5 bases, the J end lost 10 bases, and 12 bases lay between the germline ends. The CDR3 loop reads CASSQISEELFF. For the CDR3, the DNA is TGCGCCAGCAGTCAGATAAGCGAGGAGCTGTTTTTT.

The rearrangement links TRBV5-6 to TRBJ2-6; D not resolved. Germline CDR1 and CDR2: SGHDT and YYEEEE. V was shortened by 6 bases and J by 4 bases, with 8 bases between the two germline ends. The CDR3 consists of 13 residues. This chain's CDR3 is CASTRSGANVLTF. The CDR3 bases are TGTGCCAGCACCCGCTCGGGGGCCAACGTCCTGACTTTC.